The next 23 T cell receptor beta chains were all read from a single sample in a study of blood T cell repertoires in COVID-19. Profiling relied on immunoSEQ multiplex PCR, and the TCRdb table lists in-frame clones only, not all of them. The table lists just under 65,000 clones, more than 75% of them singletons, with 50% to 55% in the top ten. Sequences were obtained from peripheral blood. The receptor set was obtained from an elderly woman with acute or convalescent COVID-19.

In its sample, this clone was seen a few times. The chain carries TRBV30 and TRBJ1-1, with no clear D. The ends were cut back, 3 bases at V and 0 bases at J, with 11 bases in the middle. There are 14 residues in the CDR3. Germline CDR1 and CDR2: GTSNPN and SVGIG (reference sequence). The CDR3 nucleotides are TGTGCCTGGAGGCGCGGAAGATTGAACACTGAAGCTTTCTTT. Protein: CAWRRGRLNTEAFF.

V usage is TRBV30 and J usage is TRBJ1-1; D gene ambiguous. This CDR3 has 14 residues. Germline CDR1 is GTSNPN and CDR2 is SVGIG (reference sequence). Trimming cost V 0 bases and J 2 bases, with 10 bases left between them. The DNA for the CDR3 is TGTGCCTGGAGTGTACTTACCCCCAACACTGAAGCTTTCTTT. The encoded protein is CAWSVLTPNTEAFF.

The rearrangement uses TRBV19 and TRBJ1-5; D ambiguous. The germline gives CDR1 LNHDA, CDR2 SQIVND (reference sequence). CDR3 size: 13 residues. Trimming left V 7 bases short and J 6 bases short, with 13 bases between. CDR3 in DNA: TGTGCCAGTACCCCGCGGGCAGCTCAGCCCCAGCATTTT. This encodes CASTPRAAQPQHF. The whole variable domain, filled in from reference TRBV19 and TRBJ1-5, reads DGGITQSPKYLFRKEGQNVTLSCEQNLNHDAMYWYRQDPGQGLRLIYYSQIVNDFQKGDIAEGYSVSREKKESFPLTVTSAQKNPTAFYLCASTPRAAQPQHFGDGTRLSIL.

V gene TRBV30 combines with J gene TRBJ2-3; 10 bases map to TRBD2. Germline values: CDR1 GTSNPN, CDR2 SVGIG (reference sequence). The CDR3 is made up of 15 amino acids. The J segment lost 4 bases and the V segment lost 3 bases, leaving 7 bases of the junction unmatched. CDR3 bases: TGTGCCTGGAGCCGAAGAGCGGGAGGGGCAGATACGCAGTATTTT. Protein product: CAWSRRAGGADTQYF.

The rearrangement uses TRBV28 and TRBJ2-5, with 12 bases lining up with TRBD2. This CDR3 comprises 15 residues. After removal of 7 bases from V and 7 bases from J, the junction contained 10 bases not matched to a gene. Germline V lookup: CDR1 MDHEN, CDR2 SYDVKM. The chain's CDR3 is CASTFPTSGRSTQYF. The CDR3 nucleotides read TGTGCCAGCACCTTCCCGACTAGCGGGAGATCGACCCAGTACTTC. The whole variable domain, remainder taken from reference TRBV28 and TRBJ2-5, is DVKVTQSSRYLVKRTGEKVFLECVQDMDHENMFWYRQDPGLGLRLIYFSYDVKMKEKGDIPEGYSVSREKKERFSLILESASTNQTSMYLCASTFPTSGRSTQYFGPGTRLLVL.

The rearrangement uses TRBV3-1 (or the pseudogene TRBV3-2) and TRBJ1-6, with D possibly matching TRBD1 (6 bases). The V gene lost 1 base and the J gene lost 6 bases, with 13 bases spanning the gap. Per germline, CDR1 LGHDT and CDR2 YNNKEL (reference sequence). The CDR3 is 16 amino acids. CDR3 DNA sequence: TGTGCCAGCAGCCAAGTAGGGGGAGTTTTTAATTCACCCCTCCACTTT. Protein product: CASSQVGGVFNSPLHF.

The J gene is TRBJ1-3, the V gene TRBV4-2, with TRBD1 matching 9 bases. CDR1 is LGHNA and CDR2 is YNFKEQ in the germline V gene. The junction had 14 bases not matched to a gene; V was cut back by 2 bases and J by 3 bases. The CDR3 is 19 amino acids. CDR3 loop: CASSQNAGTGRTFGNTIYF. The CDR3 bases are TGTGCCAGCAGCCAAAACGCCGGGACAGGGAGAACTTTTGGAAACACCATATATTTT.

The chain combines TRBV29-1 with TRBJ2-7, with TRBD1 identical over 9 bases. From germline, CDR1 is SQVTM and CDR2 ANQGSEA. The CDR3 covers 13 residues. The junction had 2 bases not matched to a gene; V was cut back by 4 bases and J by 1 base. The CDR3 sequence is CSVGGQGSYEQYF. Here the CDR3 DNA reads TGCAGCGTTGGGGGACAGGGATCCTACGAGCAGTACTTC.

The genes are TRBV20-1 and TRBJ1-2; weak D call: TRBD1 (6 bases). The CDR3 has 12 residues. CDR1 and CDR2 from the germline V gene are DFQATT and SNEGSKA (reference sequence). V gave up 3 bases and J gave up 8 bases, with 13 bases separating them. The CDR3 nucleotides read TGCAGTGCTAGTGGCGGGGGGCGAGGCTACACCTTC. It encodes CSASGGGRGYTF.

This chain joins TRBV7-3 and TRBJ2-1; 9 bases line up with TRBD2. CDR3 size: 15 residues. The trim removed 2 bases at V and 7 bases at J, leaving 6 bases unmatched. Germline-derived CDR1 and CDR2 are SGHTA and FQGTGA. CDR3 amino acids: CASSLGLAGSNEQFF. CDR3 nucleotides: TGTGCCAGCAGCTTAGGTCTAGCGGGGTCGAATGAGCAGTTCTTC.

This chain connects TRBV19 to TRBJ2-1; D is unclear. Germline V gene sequence: CDR1 LNHDA, CDR2 SQIVND (reference sequence). The V and J ends lost 5 bases and 4 bases respectively, with 9 bases between them. The CDR3 has 13 residues. CDR3 coding DNA: TGTGCCAGTAGTTCTCGCAGTTACAATGAGCAGTTCTTC. It translates to CASSSRSYNEQFF.

This clone appeared a few times. CDR3 amino acids: CASSQVAWQGEFF. Written as DNA, the CDR3 is TGTGCCAGCAGCCAAGTCGCTTGGCAGGGGGAGTTCTTC. This rearrangement joins TRBV16 to TRBJ2-1; 7 bases match TRBD1. V lost 2 bases and J lost 14; bases outside the gene matches: 9. The germline gives CDR1 KGHSY, CDR2 FQNENV. The CDR3 runs 13 residues.

The chain recombines TRBV2 with TRBJ2-3; weak D call: TRBD1 (5 bases). This CDR3 comprises 14 residues. CDR1 and CDR2 from the germline V gene are SNHLY and FYNNEI. V lost 6 bases and J lost 5, with 15 bases in between. CDR3 nucleotides: TGTGCCAGCAGAGGGGCTACCTCGGGAGATACGCAGTATTTT. Residues: CASRGATSGDTQYF.

V and J are TRBV29-1 and TRBJ2-4; D perhaps matches TRBD1 (5 bases). V lost 4 bases and J lost 7, with 8 bases in between. This CDR3 is 11 amino acids long. Germline CDR1 reads SQVTM; CDR2 reads ANQGSEA. The CDR3 nucleotides are TGCAGCGTTGCAAGACAGAACATTCAGTACTTC. Amino acid sequence: CSVARQNIQYF.

The chain joins TRBV5-1 to TRBJ1-5, with TRBD1 as a possible D gene (6 bases). This CDR3 is 14 amino acids long. Germline V gives CDR1 SGHRS, CDR2 YFSETQ. Trimming shortened V by 4 bases and J by 2 bases, and 10 bases separated the two germline ends. This CDR3 reads CASSPGVGNQPQHF. The CDR3 bases are TGCGCCAGCAGCCCAGGGGTTGGCAATCAGCCCCAGCATTTT. Together with reference TRBV5-1 and TRBJ1-5, the CDR3 gives the full variable domain: KAGVTQTPRYLIKTRGQQVTLSCSPISGHRSVSWYQQTPGQGLQFLFEYFSETQRNKGNFPGRFSGRQFSNSRSEMNVSTLELGDSALYLCASSPGVGNQPQHFGDGTRLSIL.

The chain has TRBV24-1 and TRBJ2-7; 10 nucleotides align to TRBD2. Germline loops: CDR1 KGHDR, CDR2 SFDVKD. CDR3 size: 13 residues. V gave up 4 bases and J gave up 7 bases; unmatched junction bases: 3. The CDR3 nucleotides read TGTGCCACCAGTGAACCGGGACTAGCGGAGCAGTACTTC. Residues: CATSEPGLAEQYF.

This clone has only one observation. The genes are TRBV19 and TRBJ2-1, with a tentative D call TRBD2 (6 bases). CDR3 length: 12 amino acids. Germline CDR1 and CDR2: LNHDA and SQIVND (reference sequence). V was clipped by 5 bases and J by 9 bases, with 11 bases between them. The CDR3 nucleotides are TGTGCCAGTAGTGGACTGGGGGGTGAGCAGTTCTTC. Amino acid sequence: CASSGLGGEQFF. The complete variable domain, with remaining parts taken from reference TRBV19 and TRBJ2-1, reads DGGITQSPKYLFRKEGQNVTLSCEQNLNHDAMYWYRQDPGQGLRLIYYSQIVNDFQKGDIAEGYSVSREKKESFPLTVTSAQKNPTAFYLCASSGLGGEQFFGPGTRLTVL.

This chain connects TRBV5-1 to TRBJ1-2; 9 bases agree with TRBD1. V trimming: 4 bases; J trimming: 4 bases; junction bases outside the gene matches: 2. The CDR3 sequence is 13 residues long. Germline values: CDR1 SGHRS, CDR2 YFSETQ. The CDR3 DNA follows: TGCGCCAGCAGCATGGACAGGGGCTATGGCTACACCTTC. The encoded protein is CASSMDRGYGYTF.

This sequence joins TRBV28 and TRBJ2-7, with D possibly being TRBD2 (7 bases). The CDR3 loop spans 16 amino acids. V was pared by 3 bases and J by 7 bases, with 22 bases between. Germline V gene lookup returns CDR1 MDHEN and CDR2 SYDVKM. The CDR3 region has the DNA TGTGCCAGCAGTTTGACCCTCGGGGGGCCCAAAAAGGAGCAGTACTTC. Encoded protein: CASSLTLGGPKKEQYF. The whole variable domain, filled in from reference TRBV28 and TRBJ2-7, reads DVKVTQSSRYLVKRTGEKVFLECVQDMDHENMFWYRQDPGLGLRLIYFSYDVKMKEKGDIPEGYSVSREKKERFSLILESASTNQTSMYLCASSLTLGGPKKEQYFGPGTRLTVT.

The V and J genes are TRBV5-6 and TRBJ2-2, with D tentatively TRBD2 (6 bases). The V gene lost 6 bases and the J gene lost 7 bases, with 13 bases spanning the gap. The CDR3 contains 13 residues. CDR1 and CDR2 from the germline V gene are SGHDT and YYEEEE. CDR3 sequence reads: CASTWGVDGELFF. CDR3 in DNA: TGTGCCAGCACCTGGGGGGTCGACGGGGAGCTGTTTTTT.

This clone was counted a single time. DNA of the CDR3: TGTGCCAGCAGCCCTCGCTCGGGGGGCAATCAGCCCCAGCATTTT. Residues: CASSPRSGGNQPQHF. The chain employs TRBV28 and TRBJ1-5; possible D gene TRBD1, 5 bases. The CDR3 consists of 15 residues. V dropped 6 bases and J dropped 2 bases, with 14 bases sitting between them. CDR1 is MDHEN and CDR2 is SYDVKM in the germline V gene.

The sample holds a few counts of this clone. The chain employs TRBV27 and TRBJ1-1, with TRBD1 matching over 7 bases. The J segment lost 6 bases and the V segment lost 5 bases, leaving 21 bases of the junction unmatched. The CDR3 sequence is 18 residues long. Germline V CDR1 and CDR2: MNHEY, SMNVEV (reference sequence). CDR3 region: CASSPHRPFQDRVAEAFF. CDR3 in DNA: TGTGCCAGCAGTCCACACCGGCCCTTCCAAGACAGGGTCGCTGAAGCTTTCTTT.

Here the CDR3 reads CASSFSGRSYNEQFF. CDR3 in DNA: TGCGCCAGCAGCTTTTCAGGGAGGTCCTACAATGAGCAGTTCTTC. V is TRBV5-1 and J is TRBJ2-1, with D possibly being TRBD2 (6 bases). The germline V gene has CDR1 SGHRS and CDR2 YFSETQ. CDR3 length: 15 residues. V lost 2 bases and J lost 1, with 10 bases in between.